This T cell receptor beta chain derives from a study of response to subunit inactivated influenza vaccine. Trimming removed 6 bases from V and 4 bases from J; junction bases left unmatched: 10. CDR1 and CDR2 from the germline V gene are SGHRS and YFSETQ. This CDR3 has 15 residues. MiXCR, applied by TCRdb to the RT-PCR reads, yields one record per CDR3 protein. The sample yields about 570,000 distinct CDR3 sequences, around 11% seen once. The same data also contributed to another study, on T cells expressing NK-cell markers. That work states: TCR beta libraries carry UMIs added by 5'RACE template switching. Repertoire data for TCR beta were derived from sorted T cells (CD3+CD56+NKG2C+, CD3+CD56+NKG2C- and CD3+CD56-NKG2C+). Seven HCMV-seropositive donors and one seronegative donor made up the eight sequenced donors. HCMV specificity of the expanded NKG2C+ T cell clones was not established.

The V gene is TRBV5-1, the J gene TRBJ2-1; 7 bases map to TRBD2. The sequencing here drew on PBMCs from blood, taken on the day of vaccination. The origin of this receptor is a middle-aged man who received an inactivated influenza vaccine. The CDR3 loop is CASTLISGSYNEQFF. The CDR3 coding sequence is TGCGCCAGCACGCTAATTAGCGGGTCTTACAATGAGCAGTTCTTC.